The clone carrying this T cell receptor beta chain was counted once. The data were produced by immunoSEQ multiplex PCR, yet TCRdb's version contains in-frame clones alone and is incomplete. This sample has some 69,000 clones, with nearly 85% found just once. The data were taken from a study of blood T cell repertoires in COVID-19. The source material was peripheral blood. This sequence originates from an older woman with acute or convalescent COVID-19.

The CDR3 is CASSYGAGMAKNIQYF. The CDR3 DNA reads TGTGCCAGCAGTTATGGGGCAGGGATGGCCAAAAACATTCAGTACTTC. This rearrangement joins TRBV6-5 to TRBJ2-4; maybe TRBD1 (5 bases). Germline V gene data show CDR1 as MNHEY and CDR2 as SVGAGI. The CDR3 length is 16 residues. Between the trimmed V and J ends, which lost 3 bases and 1 base, there was a span of 13 bases.